Listed below are T cell receptor beta chains from one sample, sequenced in a study of blood T cells in healthy people across ages. In TCRdb, the 5' RACE reads were re-called with MiXCR into one record per CDR3 protein. The sample records over 700,000 distinct CDR3 sequences, about 53% being singletons. Material for sequencing was blood. These receptors all come from a man at least 80 years old in good health. CDR3s include the opening cysteine and the closing phenylalanine or tryptophan. A D gene is named only where the DNA matches it firmly. Not all rows give a size; the values are once, few, many and, for expanded clones, a class.

abundance: NA; v_gene: TRBV19; d_gene: TRBD2; j_gene: TRBJ2-1; CDR3aa: CASKTSGGHAPETQFF; CDR3nt: TGTGCCAGTAAGACTAGCGGAGGTCACGCCCCAGAGACCCAGTTCTTC
abundance: few; v_gene: TRBV28; d_gene: NA; j_gene: TRBJ1-4; CDR3aa: CASSSRGALNEKLFF; CDR3nt: TGTGCCAGCAGTTCCCGCGGAGCCCTTAATGAAAAACTGTTTTTT
abundance: NA; v_gene: TRBV25-1; d_gene: NA; j_gene: TRBJ1-2; CDR3aa: CASSEGFGTSYGHTF; CDR3nt: TGTGCCAGCAGTGAAGGTTTTGGGACGAGCTATGGCCACACCTTC
abundance: NA; v_gene: TRBV2; d_gene: TRBD2; j_gene: TRBJ2-1; CDR3aa: CASKASGWEQFF; CDR3nt: TGTGCCAGCAAGGCTAGCGGTTGGGAGCAGTTCTTC
abundance: NA; v_gene: TRBV27; d_gene: TRBD2; j_gene: TRBJ2-1; CDR3aa: CASSSPSGRVLEQFF; CDR3nt: TGTGCCAGCAGTTCTCCTAGCGGGAGGGTGCTTGAGCAGTTCTTC
abundance: NA; v_gene: TRBV12-5; d_gene: TRBD1; j_gene: TRBJ1-1; CDR3aa: CASGPRTGSPEAFF; CDR3nt: TGTGCTAGTGGTCCCCGGACAGGGAGCCCTGAAGCTTTCTTT
abundance: few; v_gene: TRBV20-1; d_gene: NA; j_gene: TRBJ1-1; CDR3aa: CSARDLFRGTEAFF; CDR3nt: TGCAGTGCTAGAGATTTGTTCAGGGGCACTGAAGCTTTCTTT
abundance: NA; v_gene: TRBV5-1; d_gene: NA; j_gene: TRBJ2-2; CDR3aa: CASSLWHRGSTGELFF; CDR3nt: TGCGCCAGCAGCTTGTGGCATCGGGGTTCCACCGGGGAGCTGTTTTTT
abundance: NA; v_gene: TRBV5-1; d_gene: NA; j_gene: TRBJ2-6; CDR3aa: CASSLAPRILFGANVLTF; CDR3nt: TGCGCCAGCAGCTTGGCCCCCAGAATCCTTTTTGGGGCCAACGTCCTGACTTTC
abundance: NA; v_gene: TRBV7-2; d_gene: TRBD2; j_gene: TRBJ2-1; CDR3aa: CASSLAPPGLVDFNEQFF; CDR3nt: TGTGCCAGCAGCTTAGCGCCACCGGGACTAGTGGATTTCAATGAGCAGTTCTTC
abundance: NA; v_gene: TRBV6-5; d_gene: NA; j_gene: TRBJ2-4; CDR3aa: CASSYSTGPAAIAKNIQYF; CDR3nt: TGTGCCAGCAGTTACTCGACGGGGCCGGCTGCAATAGCCAAAAACATTCAGTACTTC
abundance: many; v_gene: TRBV5-1; d_gene: NA; j_gene: TRBJ2-4; CDR3aa: CASSPQGNLAKNIQYF; CDR3nt: TGCGCCAGCAGCCCTCAGGGGAATCTAGCCAAAAACATTCAGTACTTC
abundance: NA; v_gene: TRBV24-1; d_gene: TRBD1; j_gene: TRBJ2-5; CDR3aa: CATSDWDRGQETQYF; CDR3nt: TGTGCCACCAGTGATTGGGACAGGGGCCAAGAGACCCAGTACTTC
abundance: NA; v_gene: TRBV20-1; d_gene: NA; j_gene: TRBJ2-3; CDR3aa: CSAMDSSKATDTQYF; CDR3nt: TGCAGTGCCATGGACTCTTCCAAGGCAACAGATACGCAGTATTTT
abundance: NA; v_gene: TRBV27; d_gene: TRBD2; j_gene: TRBJ2-1; CDR3aa: CASSLVSGYVYNEQFF; CDR3nt: TGTGCCAGCAGTTTGGTTAGCGGGTACGTGTACAATGAGCAGTTCTTC
abundance: few; v_gene: TRBV9; d_gene: TRBD2; j_gene: TRBJ2-7; CDR3aa: CASSGSGSGYEQYF; CDR3nt: TGTGCCAGCAGCGGTAGCGGGAGCGGGTACGAGCAGTACTTC
abundance: few; v_gene: TRBV12-3/TRBV12-4; d_gene: TRBD2; j_gene: TRBJ2-5; CDR3aa: CASSPGLAGDLETQYF; CDR3nt: TGTGCCAGCAGTCCCGGACTAGCGGGAGATCTGGAGACCCAGTACTTC
abundance: NA; v_gene: TRBV21-1; d_gene: NA; j_gene: TRBJ2-6; CDR3aa: CASSKDPPGEPSGANVLTF; CDR3nt: TGTGCCAGCAGCAAAGACCCACCAGGGGAACCCTCTGGGGCCAACGTCCTGACTTTC
abundance: NA; v_gene: TRBV12-3/TRBV12-4; d_gene: NA; j_gene: TRBJ2-7; CDR3aa: CASSRGGRSYEQYF; CDR3nt: TGTGCCAGCAGCCGAGGGGGTCGGAGCTACGAGCAGTACTTC
abundance: once; v_gene: TRBV7-3; d_gene: NA; j_gene: TRBJ2-3; CDR3aa: CASSLGQGRSTDTQYF; CDR3nt: TGTGCCAGCAGCTTAGGGCAGGGAAGGAGCACAGATACGCAGTATTTT
abundance: NA; v_gene: TRBV12-3/TRBV12-4; d_gene: NA; j_gene: TRBJ1-1; CDR3aa: CASSLRQPNTEAFF; CDR3nt: TGTGCCAGCAGTTTGAGGCAGCCGAACACTGAAGCTTTCTTT
abundance: many; v_gene: TRBV20-1; d_gene: TRBD2; j_gene: TRBJ2-7; CDR3aa: CSASWEAGPYEQYF; CDR3nt: TGCAGTGCTAGTTGGGAAGCGGGGCCCTACGAGCAGTACTTC
abundance: few; v_gene: TRBV27; d_gene: TRBD1; j_gene: TRBJ1-6; CDR3aa: CASSWTGSSPLHF; CDR3nt: TGTGCCAGCAGTTGGACAGGGAGTTCACCCCTCCACTTT
abundance: NA; v_gene: TRBV20-1; d_gene: NA; j_gene: TRBJ1-2; CDR3aa: CSAMSRFEGYTF; CDR3nt: TGCAGTGCTATGAGTCGATTTGAAGGCTACACCTTC
abundance: few; v_gene: TRBV20-1; d_gene: NA; j_gene: TRBJ1-2; CDR3aa: CSARASGGYTF; CDR3nt: TGCAGTGCTAGGGCCTCAGGTGGCTACACCTTC
abundance: once; v_gene: TRBV12-3/TRBV12-4; d_gene: TRBD2; j_gene: TRBJ2-2; CDR3aa: CASRASGRTGELFF; CDR3nt: TGTGCCAGCAGGGCTAGCGGTCGCACCGGGGAGCTGTTTTTT
abundance: NA; v_gene: TRBV7-3; d_gene: TRBD2; j_gene: TRBJ2-1; CDR3aa: CASSPWPSGSYNEQFF; CDR3nt: TGTGCCAGCAGCCCCTGGCCTAGCGGGTCCTACAATGAGCAGTTCTTC
abundance: NA; v_gene: TRBV4-3; d_gene: NA; j_gene: TRBJ2-2; CDR3aa: CASSQGAETNTGELFF; CDR3nt: TGCGCCAGCAGCCAAGGGGCAGAGACGAACACCGGGGAGCTGTTTTTT
abundance: NA; v_gene: TRBV7-6; d_gene: TRBD1; j_gene: TRBJ2-7; CDR3aa: CASSLGTGQVYEQYF; CDR3nt: TGTGCCAGCAGCTTAGGAACGGGACAGGTCTACGAGCAGTACTTC
abundance: NA; v_gene: TRBV12-3/TRBV12-4; d_gene: TRBD1; j_gene: TRBJ2-2; CDR3aa: CASSPGQGRARELFF; CDR3nt: TGTGCCAGCAGCCCGGGACAGGGACGGGCCAGGGAGCTGTTTTTT
abundance: NA; v_gene: TRBV7-2; d_gene: NA; j_gene: TRBJ1-2; CDR3aa: CASSPSGQRGYTF; CDR3nt: TGTGCCAGCAGCCCCAGCGGGCAGCGTGGCTACACCTTC
abundance: NA; v_gene: TRBV27; d_gene: TRBD2; j_gene: TRBJ2-7; CDR3aa: CASSRWTSGSFYEQYF; CDR3nt: TGTGCCAGCAGTCGATGGACTAGCGGGAGTTTCTACGAGCAGTACTTC
abundance: NA; v_gene: TRBV12-3/TRBV12-4; d_gene: NA; j_gene: TRBJ2-4; CDR3aa: CASSLVGDTGQEIQYF; CDR3nt: TGTGCCAGCAGCCTGGTTGGTGACACCGGGCAAGAGATCCAGTACTTC
abundance: NA; v_gene: TRBV28; d_gene: NA; j_gene: TRBJ2-5; CDR3aa: CASSPSGEYQETQYF; CDR3nt: TGTGCCAGCAGTCCAAGTGGGGAATACCAAGAGACCCAGTACTTC
abundance: NA; v_gene: TRBV10-3; d_gene: NA; j_gene: TRBJ2-1; CDR3aa: CATRTASSYNEQFF; CDR3nt: TGTGCCACCCGGACCGCGAGCTCCTACAATGAGCAGTTCTTC
abundance: NA; v_gene: TRBV28; d_gene: NA; j_gene: TRBJ1-3; CDR3aa: CASSHLPSDRNTIYF; CDR3nt: TGTGCCAGCAGCCATTTACCGTCAGACAGAAACACCATATATTTT
abundance: NA; v_gene: TRBV21-1; d_gene: NA; j_gene: TRBJ2-7; CDR3aa: CASSNTPGLAGGPREQYF; CDR3nt: TGTGCCAGCAGCAACACTCCGGGACTAGCGGGAGGGCCCCGCGAGCAGTACTTC
abundance: NA; v_gene: TRBV2; d_gene: NA; j_gene: TRBJ2-3; CDR3aa: CASRNRDSTDTQYF; CDR3nt: TGTGCCAGCAGAAACCGGGACAGCACAGATACGCAGTATTTT
abundance: few; v_gene: TRBV4-1; d_gene: NA; j_gene: TRBJ1-2; CDR3aa: CASSQDIPPGYGYTF; CDR3nt: TGCGCCAGCAGCCAAGATATCCCCCCGGGCTATGGCTACACCTTC
abundance: few; v_gene: TRBV15; d_gene: NA; j_gene: TRBJ2-1; CDR3aa: CATSSGDNYNEQFF; CDR3nt: TGTGCCACCAGCAGCGGTGACAATTACAATGAGCAGTTCTTC
abundance: few; v_gene: TRBV7-2; d_gene: TRBD2; j_gene: TRBJ2-1; CDR3aa: CASSLAGTSGHNEQFF; CDR3nt: TGTGCCAGCAGCTTAGCTGGGACTAGCGGCCACAATGAGCAGTTCTTC
abundance: NA; v_gene: TRBV9; d_gene: NA; j_gene: TRBJ1-5; CDR3aa: CASSVGVGLGNQPQHF; CDR3nt: TGTGCCAGCAGCGTAGGGGTAGGGTTGGGCAATCAGCCCCAGCATTTT
abundance: NA; v_gene: TRBV29-1; d_gene: TRBD1; j_gene: TRBJ1-1; CDR3aa: CSLGTGITEAFF; CDR3nt: TGCAGCCTAGGGACAGGGATCACTGAAGCTTTCTTT
abundance: NA; v_gene: TRBV28; d_gene: NA; j_gene: TRBJ2-5; CDR3aa: CASSLLPGAQYF; CDR3nt: TGTGCCAGCAGTTTACTACCGGGGGCCCAGTACTTC
abundance: NA; v_gene: TRBV21-1; d_gene: NA; j_gene: TRBJ1-2; CDR3aa: CASSSIGSLNYGYTF; CDR3nt: TGTGCCAGCAGCTCCATCGGCAGCCTTAACTATGGCTACACCTTC
abundance: NA; v_gene: TRBV5-1; d_gene: NA; j_gene: TRBJ1-2; CDR3aa: CASSLLGTHGYTF; CDR3nt: TGCGCCAGCAGCTTGCTAGGGACCCATGGCTACACCTTC
abundance: few; v_gene: TRBV20-1; d_gene: NA; j_gene: TRBJ2-7; CDR3aa: CSARFIASEQYF; CDR3nt: TGCAGTGCTAGATTTATTGCCAGCGAGCAGTACTTC
abundance: NA; v_gene: TRBV5-1; d_gene: NA; j_gene: TRBJ2-7; CDR3aa: CASSLAGSAGASYEQYF; CDR3nt: TGCGCCAGCAGCTTGGCCGGTTCGGCGGGGGCCTCCTACGAGCAGTACTTC
abundance: few; v_gene: TRBV6-5; d_gene: TRBD1; j_gene: TRBJ1-2; CDR3aa: CASSYSRAPGGHGYTF; CDR3nt: TGTGCCAGCAGTTACTCGAGGGCCCCAGGGGGTCATGGCTACACCTTC
abundance: NA; v_gene: TRBV12-3/TRBV12-4; d_gene: NA; j_gene: TRBJ2-1; CDR3aa: CASRPAQAPYNEQFF; CDR3nt: TGTGCCAGCAGGCCAGCGCAAGCCCCCTACAATGAGCAGTTCTTC
abundance: few; v_gene: TRBV14; d_gene: TRBD2; j_gene: TRBJ2-6; CDR3aa: CASGRVAASGANVLTF; CDR3nt: TGTGCCAGCGGGAGGGTAGCGGCTTCTGGGGCCAACGTCCTGACTTTC
abundance: NA; v_gene: TRBV29-1; d_gene: TRBD2; j_gene: TRBJ2-7; CDR3aa: CSVYAGGHEQYF; CDR3nt: TGCAGCGTTTACGCGGGAGGGCACGAGCAGTACTTC
abundance: few; v_gene: TRBV29-1; d_gene: TRBD1; j_gene: TRBJ2-7; CDR3aa: CSIRQGPYEQYF; CDR3nt: TGCAGCATAAGACAGGGCCCCTACGAGCAGTACTTC
abundance: NA; v_gene: TRBV2; d_gene: NA; j_gene: TRBJ2-7; CDR3aa: CASRFRATYEQYF; CDR3nt: TGTGCCAGCAGATTCAGGGCGACCTACGAGCAGTACTTC
abundance: few; v_gene: TRBV7-2; d_gene: NA; j_gene: TRBJ2-4; CDR3aa: CASSPRSGAKGKNIQYF; CDR3nt: TGTGCCAGCAGCCCCAGATCAGGGGCTAAGGGCAAAAACATTCAGTACTTC
abundance: NA; v_gene: TRBV6-1; d_gene: NA; j_gene: TRBJ1-5; CDR3aa: CASTGRLSGQPQHF; CDR3nt: TGTGCCAGCACTGGACGTTTGAGCGGTCAGCCCCAGCATTTT
abundance: NA; v_gene: TRBV18; d_gene: NA; j_gene: TRBJ2-5; CDR3aa: CASSPPIQQTQYF; CDR3nt: TGTGCCAGCTCACCGCCCATTCAGCAGACCCAGTACTTC